The text below deals with one T cell receptor (beta chain). As processed by the authors: It was from reference gene primer amplification that nucleated cell counts were estimated. Clones were read by immunoSEQ multiplex PCR, and TCRdb kept only the in-frame ones, dropping some. For V, J and clone size, that table is used; D and trimming come from the DNA. The sample has 65,000 to 70,000 clones, roughly 85% seen once. Germline values: CDR1 SGHNT, CDR2 YYREEE (reference sequence). V was trimmed by 0 bases and J by 7 bases, leaving 8 bases between them. This CDR3 comprises 14 residues. This sample was included in a study of blood T cell repertoires in COVID-19. In the study overall: From the United States, Italy and Spain came samples of acute and convalescent COVID-19. PBMCs, B-cell-depleted T cells, or T cells provided the cDNA or gDNA that made up the material.

Material: peripheral blood. This chain joins TRBV5-4 and TRBJ1-6; no clear D gene. This receptor was obtained from a man older than 75 with acute or convalescent COVID-19. The CDR3 DNA follows: TGTGCCAGCAGCTTGGTTCAGGCGAATTCACCCCTCCACTTT. It codes for CASSLVQANSPLHF. Full variable domain (missing parts from reference TRBV5-4 and TRBJ1-6): ETGVTQSPTHLIKTRGQQVTLRCSSQSGHNTVSWYQQALGQGPQFIFQYYREEENGRGNFPPRFSGLQFPNYSSELNVNALELDDSALYLCASSLVQANSPLHFGNGTRLTVT.